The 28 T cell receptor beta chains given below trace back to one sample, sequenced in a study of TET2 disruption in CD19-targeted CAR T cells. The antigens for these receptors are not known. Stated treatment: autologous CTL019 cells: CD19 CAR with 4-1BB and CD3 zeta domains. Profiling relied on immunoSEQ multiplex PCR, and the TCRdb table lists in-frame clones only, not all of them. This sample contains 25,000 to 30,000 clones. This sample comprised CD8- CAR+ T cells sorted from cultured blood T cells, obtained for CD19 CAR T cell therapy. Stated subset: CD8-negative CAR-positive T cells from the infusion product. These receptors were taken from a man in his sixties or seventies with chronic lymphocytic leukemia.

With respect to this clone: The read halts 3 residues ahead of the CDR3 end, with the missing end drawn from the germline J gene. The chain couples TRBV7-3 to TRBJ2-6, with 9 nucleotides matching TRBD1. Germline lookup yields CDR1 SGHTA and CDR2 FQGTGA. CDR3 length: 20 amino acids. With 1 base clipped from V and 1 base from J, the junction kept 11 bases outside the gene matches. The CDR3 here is CASSLIAPTGGSSGANVLTF. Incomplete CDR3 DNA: TGTGCCAGCAGCTTAATTGCCCCGACAGGGGGATCGTCTGGGGCCAACGTC.

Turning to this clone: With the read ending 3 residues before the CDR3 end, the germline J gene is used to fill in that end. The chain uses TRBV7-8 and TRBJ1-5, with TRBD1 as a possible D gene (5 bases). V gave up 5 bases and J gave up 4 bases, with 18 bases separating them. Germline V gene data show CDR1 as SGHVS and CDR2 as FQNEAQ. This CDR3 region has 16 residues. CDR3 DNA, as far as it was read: TGTGCCAGCAGCCCTCGGGACTGGGATCCTAATCAGCCC. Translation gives CASSPRDWDPNQP. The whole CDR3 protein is CASSPRDWDPNQPQHF.

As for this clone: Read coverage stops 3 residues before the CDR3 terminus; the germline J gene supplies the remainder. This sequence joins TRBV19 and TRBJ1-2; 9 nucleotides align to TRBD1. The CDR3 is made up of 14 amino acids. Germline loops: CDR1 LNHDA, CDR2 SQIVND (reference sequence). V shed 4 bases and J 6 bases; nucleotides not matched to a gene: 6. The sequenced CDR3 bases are TGTGCCAGTAGTAAGGGGACAGGGATAAATGGC. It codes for CASSKGTGING. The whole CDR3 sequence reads CASSKGTGINGYTF.

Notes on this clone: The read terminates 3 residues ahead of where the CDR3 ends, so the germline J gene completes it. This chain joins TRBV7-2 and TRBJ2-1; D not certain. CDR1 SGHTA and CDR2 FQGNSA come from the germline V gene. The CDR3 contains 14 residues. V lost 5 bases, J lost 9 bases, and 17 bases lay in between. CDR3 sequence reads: CASSPTIPSSEQFF. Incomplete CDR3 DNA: TGTGCCAGCAGCCCGACAATCCCCTCGAGTGAG.

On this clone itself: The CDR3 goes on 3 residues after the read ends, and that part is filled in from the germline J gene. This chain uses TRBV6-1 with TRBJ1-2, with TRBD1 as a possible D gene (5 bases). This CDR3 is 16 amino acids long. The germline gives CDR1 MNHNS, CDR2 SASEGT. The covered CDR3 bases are TGTGCCAGCAGTGAAAACAGGCAAATAGCGGGCTACGAC. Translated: CASSENRQIAGYD. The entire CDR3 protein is CASSENRQIAGYDYTF.

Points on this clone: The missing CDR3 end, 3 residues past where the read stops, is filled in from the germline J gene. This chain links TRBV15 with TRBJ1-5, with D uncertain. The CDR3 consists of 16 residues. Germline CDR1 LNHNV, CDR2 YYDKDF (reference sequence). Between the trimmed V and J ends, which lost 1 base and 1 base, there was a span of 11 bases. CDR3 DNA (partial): TGTGCCACCAGCAGAGCCCCTGTAGGGAGCAATCAGCCC. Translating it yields CATSRAPVGSNQP. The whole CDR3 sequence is CATSRAPVGSNQPQHF.

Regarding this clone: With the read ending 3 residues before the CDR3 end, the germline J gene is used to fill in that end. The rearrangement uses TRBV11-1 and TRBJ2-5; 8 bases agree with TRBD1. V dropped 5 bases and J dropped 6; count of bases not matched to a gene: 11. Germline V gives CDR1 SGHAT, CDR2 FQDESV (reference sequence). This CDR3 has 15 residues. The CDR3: CASSLGTGQDQTQYF. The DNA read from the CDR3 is TGTGCCAGCAGCCTCGGGACAGGCCAGGATCAGACC.

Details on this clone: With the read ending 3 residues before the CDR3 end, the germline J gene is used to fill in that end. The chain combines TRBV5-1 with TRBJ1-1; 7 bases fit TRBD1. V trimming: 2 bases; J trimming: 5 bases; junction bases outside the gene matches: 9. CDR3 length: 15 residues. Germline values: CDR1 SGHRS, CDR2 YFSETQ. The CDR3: CASSFGQAAPTEAFF. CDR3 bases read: TGCGCCAGCAGCTTTGGACAGGCGGCCCCTACTGAA.

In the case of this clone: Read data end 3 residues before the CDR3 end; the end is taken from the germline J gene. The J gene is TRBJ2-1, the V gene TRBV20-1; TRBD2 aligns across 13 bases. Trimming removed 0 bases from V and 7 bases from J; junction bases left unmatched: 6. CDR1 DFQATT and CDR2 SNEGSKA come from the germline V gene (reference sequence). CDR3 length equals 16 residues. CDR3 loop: CSARDPGTSGANEQFF. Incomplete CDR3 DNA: TGCAGTGCTAGAGACCCCGGGACTAGCGGGGCTAATGAG.

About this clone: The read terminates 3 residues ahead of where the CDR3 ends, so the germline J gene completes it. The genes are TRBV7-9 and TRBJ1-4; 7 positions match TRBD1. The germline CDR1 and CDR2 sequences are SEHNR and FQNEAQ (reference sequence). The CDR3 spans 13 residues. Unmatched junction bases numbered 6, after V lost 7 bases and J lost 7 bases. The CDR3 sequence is CASTGAGGEKLFF. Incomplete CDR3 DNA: TGTGCCAGCACAGGGGCAGGGGGTGAAAAA.

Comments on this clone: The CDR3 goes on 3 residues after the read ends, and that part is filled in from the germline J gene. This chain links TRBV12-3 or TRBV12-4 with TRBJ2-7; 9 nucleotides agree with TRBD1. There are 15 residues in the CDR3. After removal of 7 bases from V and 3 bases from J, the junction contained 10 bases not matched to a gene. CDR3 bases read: TGTGCCAGCACGTACGTGGGACAGGGTTACTACGAG. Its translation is CASTYVGQGYYE. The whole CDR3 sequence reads CASTYVGQGYYEQYF.

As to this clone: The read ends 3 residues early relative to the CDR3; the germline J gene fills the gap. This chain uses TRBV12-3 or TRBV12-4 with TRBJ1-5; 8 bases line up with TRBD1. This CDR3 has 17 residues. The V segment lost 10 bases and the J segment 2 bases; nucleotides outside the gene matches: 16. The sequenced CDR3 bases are TGTGCCACCTCGCAGACAGGGGTAACCCGGGGCAATCAGCCC. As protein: CATSQTGVTRGNQP. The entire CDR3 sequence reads CATSQTGVTRGNQPQHF.

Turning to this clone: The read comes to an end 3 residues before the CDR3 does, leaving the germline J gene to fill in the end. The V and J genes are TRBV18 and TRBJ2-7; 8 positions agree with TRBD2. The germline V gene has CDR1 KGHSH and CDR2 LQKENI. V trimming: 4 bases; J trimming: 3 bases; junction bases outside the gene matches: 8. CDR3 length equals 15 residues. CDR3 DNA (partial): TGTGCCAGCTCACAGGGAGCGGGGGTAGACTACGAG. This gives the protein CASSQGAGVDYE. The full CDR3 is CASSQGAGVDYEQYF.

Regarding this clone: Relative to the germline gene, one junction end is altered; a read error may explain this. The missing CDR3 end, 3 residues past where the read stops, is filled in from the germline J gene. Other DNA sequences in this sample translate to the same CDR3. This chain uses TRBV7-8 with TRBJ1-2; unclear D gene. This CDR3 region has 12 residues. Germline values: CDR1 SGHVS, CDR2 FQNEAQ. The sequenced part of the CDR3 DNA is TGTGCCAGCAGCCCCCGCGGTTATGGG. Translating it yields CASSPRGYG. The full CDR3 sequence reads CASSPRGYGYTF.

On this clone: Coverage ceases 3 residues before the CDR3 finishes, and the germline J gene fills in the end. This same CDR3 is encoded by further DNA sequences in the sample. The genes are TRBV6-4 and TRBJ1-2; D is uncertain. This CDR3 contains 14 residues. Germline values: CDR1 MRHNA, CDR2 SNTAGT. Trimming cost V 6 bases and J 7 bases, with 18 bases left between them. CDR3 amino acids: CASSPAENTGGYTF. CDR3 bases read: TGTGCCAGCAGCCCCGCCGAAAACACGGGTGGC.

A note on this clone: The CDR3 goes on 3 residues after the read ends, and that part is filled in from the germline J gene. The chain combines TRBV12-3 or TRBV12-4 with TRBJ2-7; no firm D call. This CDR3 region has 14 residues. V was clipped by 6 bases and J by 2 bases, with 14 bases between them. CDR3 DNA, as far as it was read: TGTGCCAGCAGCCAAGCTCTCCTCCCCTACGAG. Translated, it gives CASSQALLPYE. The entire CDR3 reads CASSQALLPYEQYF.

CDR3 residues: CASSLVLAGASNTGELFF. CDR3 DNA, as far as it was read: TGCGCCAGCAGCTTGGTCCTAGCGGGGGCCTCGAACACCGGGGAG. J is TRBJ2-2 and V is TRBV5-1; 10 bases agree with TRBD2. The CDR3 extends 3 residues past the end of the read, so its final part is completed from the germline J gene. Germline CDR1 reads SGHRS; CDR2 reads YFSETQ. CDR3 length: 18 amino acids. After removal of 0 bases from V and 0 bases from J, the junction contained 5 bases not matched to a gene.

Partial CDR3 DNA: TGTGCCAGCAGCTCAGCCCCGACAGGGGATCAGCCT. This translates into CASSSAPTGDQP. The complete CDR3 sequence is CASSSAPTGDQPQYF. The chain joins TRBV5-5 to TRBJ2-4; 8 bases map to TRBD1. Read coverage stops 3 residues before the CDR3 terminus; the germline J gene supplies the remainder. The CDR3 totals 15 residues. The germline gives CDR1 SGHKS, CDR2 YYEKEE (reference sequence).

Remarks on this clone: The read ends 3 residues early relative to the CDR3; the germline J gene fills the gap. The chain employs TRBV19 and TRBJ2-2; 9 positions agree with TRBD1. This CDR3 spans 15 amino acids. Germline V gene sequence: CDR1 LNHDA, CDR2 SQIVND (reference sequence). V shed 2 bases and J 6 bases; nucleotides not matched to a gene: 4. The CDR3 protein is CASSIWRQGAGELFF. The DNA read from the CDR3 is TGTGCCAGTAGTATATGGCGACAGGGGGCCGGGGAG.

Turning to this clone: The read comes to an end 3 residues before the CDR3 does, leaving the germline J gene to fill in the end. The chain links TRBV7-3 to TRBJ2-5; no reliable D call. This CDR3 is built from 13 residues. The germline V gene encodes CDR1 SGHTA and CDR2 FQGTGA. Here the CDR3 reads CASSLSEADTQYF. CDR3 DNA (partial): TGTGCCAGCAGCTTATCCGAGGCAGATACC.

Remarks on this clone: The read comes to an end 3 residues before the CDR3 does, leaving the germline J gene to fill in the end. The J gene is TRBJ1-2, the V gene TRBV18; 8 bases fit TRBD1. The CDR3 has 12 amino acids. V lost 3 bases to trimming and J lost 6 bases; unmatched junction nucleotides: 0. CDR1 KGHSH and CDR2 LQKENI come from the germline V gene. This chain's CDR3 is CASSPTGDGYTF. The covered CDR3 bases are TGTGCCAGCTCACCGACAGGGGATGGC.

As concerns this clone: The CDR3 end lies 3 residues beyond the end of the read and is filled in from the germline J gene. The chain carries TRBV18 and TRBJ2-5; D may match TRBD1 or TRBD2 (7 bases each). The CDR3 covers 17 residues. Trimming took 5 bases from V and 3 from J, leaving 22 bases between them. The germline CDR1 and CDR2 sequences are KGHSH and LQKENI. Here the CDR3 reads CASSSQGGGPSEETQYF. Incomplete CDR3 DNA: TGTGCCAGCTCATCCCAGGGAGGGGGCCCCTCCGAAGAGACC.

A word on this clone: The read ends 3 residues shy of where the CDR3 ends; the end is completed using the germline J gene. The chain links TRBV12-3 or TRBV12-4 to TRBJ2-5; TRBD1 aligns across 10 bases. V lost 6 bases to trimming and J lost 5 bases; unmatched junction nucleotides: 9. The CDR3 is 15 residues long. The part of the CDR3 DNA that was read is TGTGCCAGCAGCGTAGACAGGGGGCCGGGGGAGACC. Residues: CASSVDRGPGET. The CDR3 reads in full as CASSVDRGPGETQYF.

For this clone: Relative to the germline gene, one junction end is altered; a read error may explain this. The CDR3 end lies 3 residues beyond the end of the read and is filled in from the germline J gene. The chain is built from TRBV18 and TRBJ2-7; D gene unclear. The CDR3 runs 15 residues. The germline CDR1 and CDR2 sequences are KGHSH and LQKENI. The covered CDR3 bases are TGTGCCAGTTCACCCCCCCAGGAGAGCTCCTACGAG. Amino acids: CASSPPQESSYE. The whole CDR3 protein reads CASSPPQESSYEQYF.

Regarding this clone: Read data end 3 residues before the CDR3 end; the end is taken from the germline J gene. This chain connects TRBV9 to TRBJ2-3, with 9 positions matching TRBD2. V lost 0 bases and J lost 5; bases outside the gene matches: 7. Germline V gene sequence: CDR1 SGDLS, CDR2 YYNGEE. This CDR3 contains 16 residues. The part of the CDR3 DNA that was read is TGTGCCAGCAGCGTAGGAGGTGGACTAGCGTTAGATACG. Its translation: CASSVGGGLALDT. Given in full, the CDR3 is CASSVGGGLALDTQYF.

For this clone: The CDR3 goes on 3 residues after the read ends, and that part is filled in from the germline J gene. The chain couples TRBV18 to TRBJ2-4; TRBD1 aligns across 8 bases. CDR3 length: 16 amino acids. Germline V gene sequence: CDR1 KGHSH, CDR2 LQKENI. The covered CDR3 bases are TGTGCCAGCTCTCCTCCCGCAGGGGGCTCTAACTATGGT. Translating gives CASSPPAGGSNYG. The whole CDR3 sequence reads CASSPPAGGSNYGQYF.

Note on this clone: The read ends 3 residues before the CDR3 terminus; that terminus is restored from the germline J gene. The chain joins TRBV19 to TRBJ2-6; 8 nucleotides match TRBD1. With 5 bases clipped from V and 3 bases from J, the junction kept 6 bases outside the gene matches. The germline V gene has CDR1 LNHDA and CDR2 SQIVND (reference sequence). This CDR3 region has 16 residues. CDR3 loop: CASSSWTGSGANVLTF. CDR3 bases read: TGTGCCAGTAGTTCTTGGACAGGGAGTGGGGCCAACGTC.

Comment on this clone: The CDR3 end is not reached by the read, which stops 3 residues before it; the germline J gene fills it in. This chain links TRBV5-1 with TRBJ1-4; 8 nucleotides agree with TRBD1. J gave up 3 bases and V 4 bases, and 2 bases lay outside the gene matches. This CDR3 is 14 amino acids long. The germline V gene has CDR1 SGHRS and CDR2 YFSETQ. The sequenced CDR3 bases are TGCGCCAGCAGCCCGACAGGGGCTAATGAAAAA. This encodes CASSPTGANEK. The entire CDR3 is CASSPTGANEKLFF.